This entry lists 12 T cell receptor beta chains sequenced from one sample in a study of blood T cell repertoires in COVID-19. Measured with immunoSEQ multiplex PCR; TCRdb has only the in-frame clones, and not every one. The sample consists of 210,000 or so clones, around 82% of them appearing once. The sequenced sample consisted of PBMCs or T cells enriched from blood (not recorded which). These receptors all stem from a man aged 25 to 40 with acute COVID-19.

The chain recombines TRBV6-5 with TRBJ2-2; TRBD2 matches at 9 bases. This CDR3 is 15 amino acids long. V lost 6 bases, J lost 0 bases, and 2 bases stayed unmatched. From germline, CDR1 is MNHEY and CDR2 SVGAGI. CDR3 DNA sequence: TGTGCCAGCAGCCGCGGGGGGGCGAACACCGGGGAGCTGTTTTTT. Encoded protein: CASSRGGANTGELFF.

The CDR3 DNA reads as TGTGCCAGCAGGACGGCGGACAGTGGCAAGTGGCCCCAGCATTTT. Encoded protein: CASRTADSGKWPQHF. The J gene is TRBJ1-5, the V gene TRBV6-5; D is possibly TRBD1 (6 bases). This CDR3 has 15 residues. Per germline, CDR1 MNHEY and CDR2 SVGAGI. V lost 6 bases to trimming and J lost 9 bases, with 21 bases between them.

The rearrangement uses TRBV3-1 (or the pseudogene TRBV3-2) and TRBJ2-5, with a weak D call TRBD2 (5 bases). V lost 1 base and J 2 bases, leaving 8 bases between the germline ends. CDR1 LGHDT and CDR2 YNNKEL come from the germline V gene (reference sequence). The CDR3 has 14 amino acids. CDR3 nucleotides: TGTGCCAGCAGCCAAGGTTCGGGGCAAGAGACCCAGTACTTC. Translation: CASSQGSGQETQYF.

This clone was recorded once. This chain uses TRBV12-3 or TRBV12-4 with TRBJ2-2; the D gene is possibly TRBD1 (5 bases). The V end was cut by 2 bases, the J end by 9 bases, with 7 bases between. This CDR3 is built from 12 residues. CDR3 amino acids: CASSLRGRELFF. DNA of the CDR3: TGTGCCAGCAGTTTAAGGGGTAGGGAGCTGTTTTTT.

The chain links TRBV6-5 to TRBJ1-5; TRBD1 matches at 8 bases. With 6 bases clipped from V and 2 bases from J, the junction kept 6 bases outside the gene matches. Germline values: CDR1 MNHEY, CDR2 SVGAGI. CDR3 length: 15 residues. CDR3 in DNA: TGTGCCAGCAGAGCAGGGGGCGCAGGCAATCAGCCCCAGCATTTT. Amino acids: CASRAGGAGNQPQHF.

The chain couples TRBV19 to TRBJ2-5; 7 nucleotides line up with TRBD2. Germline V gene data show CDR1 as LNHDA and CDR2 as SQIVND (reference sequence). This CDR3 has 14 residues. The ends lost 10 bases at V and 3 bases at J; junction bases unmatched: 11. The CDR3 DNA sequence: TGTGCCACCTCTGGCGTGGGAGGGGAAGAGACCCAGTACTTC. Protein product: CATSGVGGEETQYF.

A single count supports this clone. This sequence joins TRBV5-1 and TRBJ1-1, with D unclear. Between the trimmed V and J ends, which lost 2 bases and 6 bases, there was a span of 11 bases. In germline, CDR1 is SGHRS, CDR2 YFSETQ. The CDR3 has 13 residues. CDR3 sequence reads: CASSLVSGSEAFF. CDR3 DNA: TGCGCCAGCAGCTTAGTATCAGGATCTGAAGCTTTCTTT.

This clone was recorded a few times. The chain couples TRBV19 to TRBJ1-2, with D perhaps TRBD1 (6 bases). V dropped 4 bases and J dropped 4 bases, with 19 bases sitting between them. Germline-derived CDR1 and CDR2 are LNHDA and SQIVND (reference sequence). This CDR3 spans 16 amino acids. DNA of the CDR3: TGTGCCAGTAGTAGAAGGGGAATCGGACAGTTCTATGGCTACACCTTC. Translation gives CASSRRGIGQFYGYTF.

V gene TRBV19 combines with J gene TRBJ1-5; 9 positions agree with TRBD1. Germline V gene data show CDR1 as LNHDA and CDR2 as SQIVND (reference sequence). This CDR3 spans 15 amino acids. V gave up 6 bases and J gave up 6 bases; unmatched junction bases: 9. The CDR3 DNA sequence: TGTGCCAGTAGCCGCGGGACAGGGTTAGGTCAGCCCCAGCATTTT. Its protein product is CASSRGTGLGQPQHF. Drawing the rest from reference TRBV19 and TRBJ1-5, the complete variable domain is DGGITQSPKYLFRKEGQNVTLSCEQNLNHDAMYWYRQDPGQGLRLIYYSQIVNDFQKGDIAEGYSVSREKKESFPLTVTSAQKNPTAFYLCASSRGTGLGQPQHFGDGTRLSIL.

This clone was seen a few times. The genes are TRBV11-2 and TRBJ1-5, with 9 bases lining up with TRBD1. This CDR3 contains 18 residues. The V gene's germline CDR1 is SGHAT and CDR2 FQNNGV. Unmatched junction bases numbered 12, after V lost 5 bases and J lost 1 base. CDR3 amino acids: CASSPGTGKVGSNQPQHF. DNA of the CDR3: TGTGCCAGCAGCCCCGGGACAGGGAAAGTCGGGAGCAATCAGCCCCAGCATTTT.

The chain recombines TRBV19 with TRBJ1-2, with D possibly matching TRBD1 (6 bases). Per the germline V gene, CDR1 is LNHDA and CDR2 is SQIVND (reference sequence). The CDR3 consists of 16 residues. V lost 1 base and J lost 7, with 19 bases in between. The CDR3 DNA is TGTGCCAGTAGTATAGGCCGGGACATACTTGTGAGTGGCTACACCTTC. Translating it yields CASSIGRDILVSGYTF.

V gene TRBV5-1 combines with J gene TRBJ2-1; D remains ambiguous. Trimming stripped 4 bases from V and 7 bases from J, with 9 bases between. The germline V gene encodes CDR1 SGHRS and CDR2 YFSETQ. This CDR3 comprises 12 residues. The CDR3 coding sequence is TGCGCCAGCAGCCCAAACGGTAATGAGCAGTTCTTC. The encoded protein is CASSPNGNEQFF.